This record looks at one T cell receptor (beta chain) sequence and its context. The clone's antigen remains unknown. Base qualities are not at hand, and no much larger clone is one base apart. Libraries were built with the immunoSEQ multiplex PCR assay. The multiplex PCR relied on a mix of 60 forward primers for TCR Vbeta segments and 13 reverse primers for TCR Jbeta segments. A multiplex PCR assay on genomic DNA amplified the CDR3 region of rearranged TCR beta genes. The Illumina HiSeq System was used to sequence the amplified TCR beta libraries as 87-base-pair reads. Per the source publication's procedure: In a later analysis, around 80 million unique TCR beta chains were counted across the 666 repertoires, and around 11 million of these chains were shared by at least two donors. To remove PCR and sequencing errors, raw reads were error-corrected and collapsed into unique sequences using a nearest-neighbor algorithm that merged closely related sequences. CDR3 sequences were aligned to IMGT reference sequences to assign V, D and J gene segments. For a sequence to be retained, a match of at least six nucleotides to both a V gene segment and a J gene segment was required. Rearrangements were classified as productive when the CDR3 lacked stop codons and remained in frame with V and J, and all other rearrangements were classified as non-productive. Following IMGT convention, CDR3 was defined as the stretch from the second conserved V-encoded cysteine up to the conserved J-encoded phenylalanine. In an earlier analysis of more than 550 of the donors, sequences lacking an unambiguous match to a single V gene segment were excluded. In an earlier analysis of a few hundred of the donors, a V segment was called functional when productive rearrangements were above 56.7%, and segregating when the standard deviation between donors exceeded 5%. A statistical classification framework was built to diagnose cytomegalovirus status from the catalog of TCR beta chain sequences. A later analysis assigned V and J genes by comparing TCR nucleotide sequences with IMGT/GENE-DB human TR gene sequences. The TCRdist pipeline was used in a later analysis to assign CDR3 sequences and most-parsimonious VDJ recombination scenarios. In a later analysis, each TCR beta chain was defined by its CDR3 amino acid sequence together with its V-gene family, and reads without a unique V-gene family were excluded. As a way to deal with suspected cross-contamination and a sequencing artifact, a later analysis dropped 450 to 600 nucleotide sequences that were highly shared and had low generation probability. For each public chain, a later analysis derived a clonal expansion index from normalized ranks of inferred template counts within each repertoire. Generation probabilities in a later analysis came from a VDJ recombination model fitted to out-of-frame rearrangements, and those results were checked against IGoR. A later analysis scored TCR-TCR, TCR-HLA and TCR-CMV co-occurrence with hypergeometric tests, applying a repertoire-size bias correction to TCR pairs. A later analysis estimated false discovery rates by permuting HLA or CMV assignments 20 times. In a later analysis, co-occurring TCRs were grouped with DBSCAN, and TCRdist sequence similarity was added when clustering was performed within HLA-allele-positive subsets. Repertoires with fewer than 30,000 or more than 120,000 public chains, plus five repertoires with anomalous nucleotide sharing, were excluded from co-occurrence clustering. Imported from immuneACCESS, the table was reduced by TCRdb to in-frame sequences with V and J called. These copies leave out some clones; in studies compared against another copy, an unresolved V gene accounts for under half, and the cause of the remainder is not known. V and J calls and clone size are as listed in that table; D and trimming were resolved from the DNA. For this sample the table gives 150,000 to 200,000 clones, of which 68% were detected only once. The ten largest clones add up to more than 9% of the sample.

The record originates from a study of cytomegalovirus exposure and HLA in healthy donors (dated by TCRdb to 2015 to 2018). Turning to the overall study: An earlier analysis of about 530 of the donors reported approximately 280 Gb of sequence data and approximately 120 million unique TCR beta sequences obtained from around 190 million T cells. HLA typing covered class I and class II loci at four-digit resolution. A later genetic analysis used genome-wide SNP genotypes for about 60% of the roughly 700 donors, treating that subset as a discovery cohort. The study combined high-throughput TCR immunosequencing, statistical association of individual TCRs with disease status, and machine learning to predict cytomegalovirus infection status. In a later analysis, previously published TCR beta repertoires from several hundred donors were re-analyzed and high-resolution HLA genotyping was added so that TCR occurrence patterns could be studied. The T cell repertoires of 550 to 850 subjects were profiled by immunosequencing and related to cytomegalovirus serostatus. Donor age, sex, ethnicity and CMV serostatus were compiled together with the repertoire data. Every discovery cohort repertoire had been produced on one sequencing platform. The genetic ancestry cluster associated with self-reported Caucasian donors included 81% of the roughly 400 genotyped donors. An early release that covered fewer than 800 HLA-typed donors contained approximately 300 gigabases of sequencing data and 75 million to 100 million unique TCR sequences. The aim of the study was to test whether cataloging public T cell receptors could identify signatures of past pathogen exposure. The number of typed donors differed by locus: 629-630 for A, B, C, DRB1 and DQB1; approximately 520 for DQA1; over 600 for DPA1; and 400 to 480 for DPB1. A handful of DR-DQ haplotypes were handled as single units for association and clustering because linkage in the cohort was strong. Among roughly 400 genotyped donors of the cohort, an average of approximately 220,000 unique TCR beta nucleotide sequences was sequenced per donor, of which about 18% were non-productive. An earlier analysis of approximately 640 of the donors applied high-throughput TCR beta sequencing to assess whether each TCR beta V gene segment acted as functional or pseudogenic. A separate validation cohort of roughly 130 different subjects was used in addition to the roughly 700-subject first cohort. In the later analysis, no new phenotypic data were used to find candidate immune exposures; instead, reliance was placed on TCR beta sequences and their occurrence across donors. Results and caveats for the whole study, not just this receptor: V-gene and J-gene trimming of TCR beta chains was associated with a missense DCLRE1C variant in a later genetic analysis, and the association was replicated in an independent cohort. Most CMV-associated TCR beta chains appeared to be HLA-restricted in a later analysis, and the HLA associations seemed to be driven largely by CMV exposure. It was suggested by the authors that the approach could potentially be generalized to other disease states and immunological phenotypes. In this cohort, only TCR beta chains were sequenced, and detectable features were limited by the absence of alpha or paired-chain data. Presence/absence analyses assumed roughly uniform sequencing depth across donors, an assumption that may not hold. A few of the identified cytomegalovirus-associated TCR beta chains were confirmed in vitro to be specific for cytomegalovirus antigens. In the study, some 180 TCR beta chains were listed as associated with cytomegalovirus. In a later genetic analysis, fewer N-insertions in productive TCRs were reported among donors in an Asian-associated ancestry cluster than the approximately 710-donor mean. While some public TCRs were present in many individuals, most TCR sequences turned up only very rarely across donors. A further reported finding was that TCR beta sequences accurately predicted the HLA-A and HLA-B alleles for most subjects in the first cohort. Because the 87-base-pair reads could not distinguish some IMGT-functional V segments, including TRBV6-2 and TRBV6-3, those segments were excluded. Because counts were too low, approximately 18 rarely observed V segments, including chromosome 9 orphons, were excluded from the earlier analysis of about 500 of the donors. A cluster of highly shared sequence variants was judged likely to represent a technical artifact of the sequencing pipeline. When HLA alleles, especially DR and DQ, strongly co-occurred, attributing TCR associations to individual alleles was difficult. The classifier was reported to diagnose cytomegalovirus status with high specificity and sensitivity in both the original and validation cohorts. A later analysis found that HLA-associated TCR beta chains were more clonally expanded and had lower generation probabilities than equally common non-associated chains. An earlier analysis of approximately 500 of the donors showed that most TCR beta V segments appeared in productive rearrangements either about 90% or about 30% of the time, which broadly matched IMGT annotations. A later analysis reported that several top co-occurrence clusters appeared linked to parvovirus B19, influenza, CMV and Epstein-Barr virus. Immune exposure information for the cohort was limited to CMV serostatus. Linkage disequilibrium might explain the correlated functional status among segregating V segments, but an unknown experimental factor could not be excluded. In a later analysis, the rate of TCR association differed among HLA loci, with DRB1 alleles having the most associated TCRs and HLA-C alleles having the fewest. HLA typing was unavailable for some donors at each locus, so association tests used only the typed subset. At a false discovery rate of 0.05, a later analysis linked around 17,000 TCR beta sequences to specific HLA alleles.

The cohort comprised fewer than 700 healthy bone marrow donors. All cohort members were sampled while nominally healthy, although unrecorded immune exposures were likely present. The donor tested CMV seropositive and was one of the 289 seropositive cohort members. A peripheral blood sample was provided by each donor, and peripheral blood mononuclear cells were used for TCR beta sequencing. Genomic DNA was extracted from the blood cell samples with the Qiagen DNeasy Blood Extraction Kit. Trimming takes 8 bases off V and 5 bases off J; junction bases not matched to a gene: 13. The CDR1 and CDR2 encoded by the germline V gene (reference sequence) are SEHNR and FQNEAQ. Including cysteine and phenylalanine, the CDR3 has 16 amino acids. The kept DNA is CDR3 alone, 48 bases in frame from the first base.

Recombination linked TRBV7-9 to TRBJ2-1, with 9 junctional bases fitting TRBD1. The sequenced material came from PBMCs. The receptor's source is a man aged 25-45 years in good health and CMV-seropositive. The CDR3 amino acid sequence is: CASGGQGGFGHNEQFF. The bases are TGTGCCAGCGGGGGACAGGGAGGTTTCGGGCACAATGAGCAGTTCTTC. With the rest looked up from the reference TRBV7-9 and TRBJ2-1 genes rather than sequenced, the full variable domain is DTGVSQNPRHKITKRGQNVTFRCDPISEHNRLYWYRQTLGQGPEFLTYFQNEAQLEKSRLLSDRFSAERPKGSFSTLEIQRTEQGDSAMYLCASGGQGGFGHNEQFFGPGTRLTVL.